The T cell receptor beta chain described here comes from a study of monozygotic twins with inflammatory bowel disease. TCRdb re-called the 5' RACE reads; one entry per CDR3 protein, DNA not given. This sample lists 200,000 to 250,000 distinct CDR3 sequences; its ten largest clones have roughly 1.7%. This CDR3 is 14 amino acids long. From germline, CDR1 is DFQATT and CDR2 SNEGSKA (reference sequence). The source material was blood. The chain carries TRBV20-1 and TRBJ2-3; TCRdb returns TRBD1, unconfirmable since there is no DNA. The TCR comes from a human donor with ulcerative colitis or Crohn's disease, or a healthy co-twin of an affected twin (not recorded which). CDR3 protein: CSASRDGGTDTQYF.